This T cell receptor beta chain was recorded in a study of cytomegalovirus exposure and HLA in healthy donors. The PCR contained 60 Vbeta and 13 Jbeta primers. Assay used: immunoSEQ multiplex PCR; TCRdb lists only in-frame clones, some missing. This sample has under 200,000 clones; 70% to 85% occur once, and the top ten carry around 3.5%. The CDR3 is 15 amino acids. The V gene's germline CDR1 is MNHEY and CDR2 SMNVEV (reference sequence). Trimming cost V 5 bases and J 4 bases; bases outside gene matches: 8. V is TRBV27 and J is TRBJ2-5, with 9 bases fitting TRBD1. This clonotype was sampled from a man aged 40-49 years in good health and CMV-seropositive. Specimen: PBMCs. The CDR3 protein is CASSPRTGESETQYF. CDR3 DNA: TGTGCCAGCAGTCCCCGGACAGGGGAGTCAGAGACCCAGTACTTC.